These 23 T cell receptor beta chains were all obtained from the same sample, sequenced in a study of OX40 agonist ivuxolimab in advanced cancers. TCRdb's table, derived via immunoSEQ multiplex PCR, lists solely in-frame clones and lacks some. Of about 23,000 clones listed, approximately 86% are singletons. The material was CD4+ or CD8+ T cells sorted from blood, obtained in a trial of the OX40 agonist ivuxolimab. These TCRs come from an adult with an advanced solid tumor such as melanoma, head and neck, liver or kidney cancer.

The chain couples TRBV25-1 to TRBJ2-1; perhaps TRBD1 as D (6 bases). This CDR3 contains 15 residues. The germline CDR1 and CDR2 sequences are MGHDK and SYGVNS. V was clipped by 4 bases and J by 5 bases, with 15 bases between them. In nucleotides, the CDR3 is TGTGCCAGCAGTGTCTCCGGGACACTTAACAATGAGCAGTTCTTC. Its protein is CASSVSGTLNNEQFF.

CDR3 in DNA: TGCGCCAGCAGTCAATCCAACAGCCTCCAAACAGATACGCAGTATTTT. Translated, it gives CASSQSNSLQTDTQYF. The chain has TRBV23-1 and TRBJ2-3; the D is unclear. TRBV23-1 is flagged as an ORF with uncertain function. CDR3 length: 16 residues. The germline V and J ends were trimmed by 0 bases and 3 bases, with 13 bases remaining between them.

The rearrangement uses TRBV28 and TRBJ2-5, with D perhaps matching TRBD1 (5 bases). Germline values: CDR1 MDHEN, CDR2 SYDVKM. CDR3 size: 14 residues. DNA of the CDR3: TGTGGCACCAGAAAGGGGTGGCGTTGGGAGACCCAGTACTTC. This encodes CGTRKGWRWETQYF.

This chain connects TRBV7-8 to TRBJ2-3; D not resolved. Deletions cut 0 bases from V and 1 base from J, with 14 bases between. CDR3 size: 17 residues. CDR1 is SGHVS and CDR2 is FQNEAQ in the germline V gene. The CDR3 DNA sequence: TGTGCCAGCAGCTTAGCGATAGGACCGAGAGGCACAGATACGCAGTATTTT. The encoded protein is CASSLAIGPRGTDTQYF. The whole variable domain, filled in from reference TRBV7-8 and TRBJ2-3, reads GAGVSQSPRYKVAKRGQDVALRCDPISGHVSLFWYQQALGQGPEFLTYFQNEAQLDKSGLPSDRFFAERPEGSVSTLKIQRTQQEDSAVYLCASSLAIGPRGTDTQYFGPGTRLTVL.

The rearrangement uses TRBV18 and TRBJ2-2, with TRBD2 as a possible D gene (5 bases). Trimming removed 6 bases at V and 6 bases at J, with 20 bases between. The CDR3 consists of 16 residues. The V gene's germline CDR1 is KGHSH and CDR2 LQKENI. Written as DNA, the CDR3 is TGTGCCAGCTCGCTCCAAAGGACGGGAAGGGCCGGGGAGCTGTTTTTT. Translating gives CASSLQRTGRAGELFF.

The chain links TRBV29-1 to TRBJ2-7; 7 nucleotides match TRBD1. CDR1 is SQVTM, CDR2 ANQGSEA, per germline. After removal of 6 bases from V and 5 bases from J, the junction contained 13 bases not matched to a gene. CDR3 length equals 14 residues. This CDR3 is CSVPGAGGSNEQYF. For the CDR3, the DNA is TGCAGCGTCCCAGGGGCAGGGGGAAGTAACGAGCAGTACTTC.

The chain joins TRBV27 to TRBJ2-1; tentative D call: TRBD2 (6 bases). Trimming shortened V by 5 bases and J by 0 bases, and 14 bases separated the two germline ends. CDR1 is MNHEY and CDR2 is SMNVEV in the germline V gene (reference sequence). The CDR3 contains 16 residues. CDR3 sequence: CASSGPRGSSYNEQFF. CDR3 DNA sequence: TGTGCCAGCAGTGGACCCCGGGGGAGCTCCTACAATGAGCAGTTCTTC.

This chain's CDR3 is CASRDDREEAFF. As DNA, the CDR3 is TGCGCCAGCAGGGATGACAGGGAAGAGGCTTTCTTT. The V call is TRBV5-1, the J call TRBJ1-1; 7 positions match TRBD1. The CDR3 is 12 residues long. Germline assignment: CDR1 SGHRS and CDR2 YFSETQ. The trim removed 5 bases at V and 11 bases at J, leaving 9 bases unmatched.

The J gene is TRBJ1-1, the V gene TRBV29-1; D is perhaps TRBD1 (5 bases). With 4 bases removed from V and 1 base from J, the gap between germline ends came to 10 bases. Germline CDR1 is SQVTM and CDR2 is ANQGSEA. There are 13 residues in the CDR3. As DNA, the CDR3 is TGCAGCGTTGTTACGGGGGGGAACACTGAAGCTTTCTTT. It yields the protein CSVVTGGNTEAFF.

The rearrangement joins TRBV9 to TRBJ2-3; TRBD1 matches at 7 bases. The CDR3 extends over 17 amino acids. From germline, CDR1 is SGDLS and CDR2 YYNGEE. After removal of 3 bases from V and 1 base from J, the junction contained 11 bases not matched to a gene. CDR3 sequence reads: CASSATGLGLRTDTQYF. The CDR3, as DNA: TGTGCCAGCAGCGCGACAGGGTTGGGCCTACGCACAGATACGCAGTATTTT.

This clone was seen only once. The chain combines TRBV6-1 with TRBJ2-7; weak D call: TRBD2 (5 bases). Germline CDR1 and CDR2: MNHNS and SASEGT. The germline V and J ends were trimmed by 6 bases and 2 bases, with 5 bases remaining between them. The CDR3 has 11 amino acids. The CDR3 is CASRRAYEQYF. The CDR3 bases are TGTGCCAGCAGGAGGGCCTACGAGCAGTACTTC.

The rearrangement joins TRBV10-1 to TRBJ2-2; 7 positions match TRBD1. V lost 4 bases, J lost 6 bases, and 14 bases stayed unmatched. The germline gives CDR1 WNHNN, CDR2 SYGVQD (reference sequence). The CDR3 loop spans 17 amino acids. DNA for the CDR3: TGCGCCAGCAGTGGACTACCTCCGGGACAGCCGGCCGGGGAGCTGTTTTTT. Translated, it gives CASSGLPPGQPAGELFF.

The chain combines TRBV9 with TRBJ2-1; TRBD1 is a possible D gene (5 bases). CDR1 is SGDLS and CDR2 is YYNGEE in the germline V gene. The CDR3 sequence is 15 residues long. V was clipped by 4 bases and J by 5 bases, with 16 bases between them. The CDR3 here is CASSLSGIGDNEQFF. CDR3 nucleotide sequence: TGTGCCAGCAGCCTTTCAGGGATAGGAGACAATGAGCAGTTCTTC.

This clone was found a few times. The chain employs TRBV19 and TRBJ1-6; the match to TRBD1 covers 7 bases. The V and J ends lost 5 bases and 9 bases, in that order; junction bases with no gene match: 4. Germline V gene data show CDR1 as LNHDA and CDR2 as SQIVND (reference sequence). This CDR3 comprises 13 residues. CDR3 sequence: CASSLGGVSPLHF. The CDR3 DNA follows: TGTGCCAGTAGTCTAGGGGGCGTTTCACCCCTCCACTTT.

With respect to this clone: This sample includes further DNA sequences coding for the same CDR3. V gene TRBV7-6 combines with J gene TRBJ2-7; D call uncertain. The length of the CDR3 is 13 residues. Between the trimmed V and J ends, which lost 1 base and 7 bases, there was a span of 11 bases. The germline gives CDR1 SGHVS, CDR2 FNYEAQ. Written as DNA, the CDR3 is TGTGCCAGCAGCTTAGAGTCCGGGTATGAGCAGTACTTC. This encodes CASSLESGYEQYF.

The chain combines TRBV6-5 with TRBJ1-2; the D is unclear. Trimming took 7 bases from V and 1 from J, leaving 13 bases between them. Germline CDR1 MNHEY, CDR2 SVGAGI. This CDR3 region has 14 residues. DNA for the CDR3: TGTGCCAGCACTAAACTCACAGATAACTATGGCTACACCTTC. It yields the protein CASTKLTDNYGYTF.

This chain links TRBV27 with TRBJ1-1; possibly TRBD1 for D (5 bases). V lost 6 bases and J lost 4, with 18 bases in between. CDR3 size: 15 residues. In germline, CDR1 is MNHEY, CDR2 SMNVEV (reference sequence). The CDR3 is CASSNEGSQLTEAFF. The CDR3, as DNA: TGTGCCAGCAGCAATGAGGGGTCACAGCTCACTGAAGCTTTCTTT.

This clone was counted a single time. Other nucleotide sequences in the sample specify the same CDR3. V gene TRBV27 combines with J gene TRBJ1-5, with a tentative D call TRBD1 (6 bases). The CDR3 spans 12 residues. V was trimmed by 4 bases and J by 7 bases, leaving 8 bases between them. The germline CDR1 and CDR2 sequences are MNHEY and SMNVEV (reference sequence). The CDR3 protein is CASSSQGQPQHF. The CDR3 DNA sequence: TGTGCCAGCAGTTCTCAGGGGCAGCCCCAGCATTTT.

The chain joins TRBV7-9 to TRBJ1-1, with unresolved D. Germline CDR1 SEHNR, CDR2 FQNEAQ (reference sequence). The CDR3 spans 11 residues. Trimming removed 4 bases at V and 2 bases at J, with 2 bases between. CDR3 amino acids: CASSSNTEAFF. The CDR3 nucleotides are TGTGCCAGCAGCTCAAACACTGAAGCTTTCTTT.

The V call is TRBV29-1, the J call TRBJ1-2; 9 nucleotides align to TRBD1. V was pared by 0 bases and J by 5 bases, with 7 bases of the junction left unmatched. Germline assignment: CDR1 SQVTM and CDR2 ANQGSEA. The CDR3 is made up of 15 amino acids. The CDR3 DNA follows: TGCAGCGTTGAAGATGGTAAGGGACAGGGATATGGCTACACCTTC. Translation gives CSVEDGKGQGYGYTF.

This clone was seen just once. The V gene is TRBV7-2, the J gene TRBJ1-1; D remains unclear. The CDR3 runs 15 residues. Trimming pared 0 bases from V and 4 bases from J, leaving 12 bases between. CDR1 and CDR2 (germline): SGHTA, FQGNSA. The CDR3 DNA reads as TGTGCCAGCAGCTTAGCTGTTCACGCCTCCACTGAAGCTTTCTTT. Translated, it gives CASSLAVHASTEAFF.

This clone is deemed medium-sized. This chain links TRBV4-1 with TRBJ2-2, with 8 bases that match TRBD2. The CDR3 has 16 residues. Trimming took 2 bases from V and 1 from J; bases not matched to a gene: 3. Germline loops: CDR1 MGHRA, CDR2 YSYEKL. The CDR3 loop is CASSQHSGVNTGELFF. The CDR3 DNA is TGCGCCAGCAGCCAACATAGCGGGGTGAACACCGGGGAGCTGTTTTTT.

The chain recombines TRBV7-8 with TRBJ2-7; possibly TRBD1 or TRBD2 for D (5 bases each). Germline V lookup: CDR1 SGHVS, CDR2 FQNEAQ. Trimming took 0 bases from V and 4 from J, leaving 10 bases between them. CDR3 length: 14 residues. In DNA, the CDR3 is TGTGCCAGCAGCTTAGCGGGGACGGGGTACGAGCAGTACTTC. Residues: CASSLAGTGYEQYF.